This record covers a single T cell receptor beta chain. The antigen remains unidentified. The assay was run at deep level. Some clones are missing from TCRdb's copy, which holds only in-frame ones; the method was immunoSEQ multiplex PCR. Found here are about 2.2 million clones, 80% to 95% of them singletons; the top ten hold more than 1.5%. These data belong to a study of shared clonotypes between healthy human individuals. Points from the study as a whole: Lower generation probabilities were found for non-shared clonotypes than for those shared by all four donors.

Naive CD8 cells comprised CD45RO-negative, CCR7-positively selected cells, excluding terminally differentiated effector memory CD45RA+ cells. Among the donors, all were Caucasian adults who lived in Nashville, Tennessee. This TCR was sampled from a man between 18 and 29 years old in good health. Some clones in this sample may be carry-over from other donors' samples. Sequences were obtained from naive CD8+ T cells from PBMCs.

CDR3 DNA sequence: TGCGCCAGCAGCTCAGGGGAAGACACCGGGGAGCTGTTTTTT. Its protein is CASSSGEDTGELFF. This sequence joins TRBV5-1 and TRBJ2-2, with D possibly matching TRBD1 (6 bases). The CDR3 contains 14 residues. The V end was cut by 3 bases, the J end by 3 bases, with 9 bases between. CDR1 SGHRS and CDR2 YFSETQ come from the germline V gene.